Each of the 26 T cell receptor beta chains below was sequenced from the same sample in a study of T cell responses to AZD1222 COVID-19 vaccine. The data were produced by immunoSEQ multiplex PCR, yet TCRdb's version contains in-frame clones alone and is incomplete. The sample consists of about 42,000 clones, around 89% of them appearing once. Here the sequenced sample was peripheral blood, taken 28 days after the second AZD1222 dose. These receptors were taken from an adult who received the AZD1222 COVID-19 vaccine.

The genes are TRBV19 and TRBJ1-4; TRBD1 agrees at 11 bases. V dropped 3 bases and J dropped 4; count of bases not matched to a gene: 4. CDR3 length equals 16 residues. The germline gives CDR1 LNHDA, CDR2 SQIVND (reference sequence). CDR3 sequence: CASSIGQGANNEKLFF. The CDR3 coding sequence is TGTGCCAGTAGTATCGGACAGGGGGCTAATAATGAAAAACTGTTTTTT.

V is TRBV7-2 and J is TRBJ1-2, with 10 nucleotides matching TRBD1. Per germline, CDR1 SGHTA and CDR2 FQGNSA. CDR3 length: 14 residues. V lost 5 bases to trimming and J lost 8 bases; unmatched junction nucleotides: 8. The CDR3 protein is CASSKRGTGVGYTF. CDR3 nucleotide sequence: TGTGCCAGCAGCAAAAGGGGGACAGGGGTCGGCTACACCTTC.

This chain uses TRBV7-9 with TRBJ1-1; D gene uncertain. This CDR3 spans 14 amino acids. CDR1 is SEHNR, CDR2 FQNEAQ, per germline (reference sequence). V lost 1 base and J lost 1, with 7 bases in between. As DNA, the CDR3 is TGTGCCAGCAGCTTAGAAGTTACGAACACTGAAGCTTTCTTT. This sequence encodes CASSLEVTNTEAFF.

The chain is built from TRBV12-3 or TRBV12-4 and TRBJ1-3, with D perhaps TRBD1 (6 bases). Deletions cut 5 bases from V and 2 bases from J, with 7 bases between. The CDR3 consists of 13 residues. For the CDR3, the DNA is TGTGCCAGCAGTGAGGGGGCTGGAAACACCATATATTTT. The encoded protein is CASSEGAGNTIYF.

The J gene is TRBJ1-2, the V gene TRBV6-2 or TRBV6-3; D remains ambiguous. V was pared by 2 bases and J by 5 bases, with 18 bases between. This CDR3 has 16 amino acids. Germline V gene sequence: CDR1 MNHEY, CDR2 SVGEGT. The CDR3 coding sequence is TGTGCCAGCAGTTACCCGGGCCCTCGAGGGAGTTATGGCTACACCTTC. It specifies CASSYPGPRGSYGYTF.

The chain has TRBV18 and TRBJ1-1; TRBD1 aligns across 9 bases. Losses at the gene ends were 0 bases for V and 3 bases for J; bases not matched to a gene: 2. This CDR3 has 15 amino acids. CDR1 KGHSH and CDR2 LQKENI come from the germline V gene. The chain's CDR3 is CASSPPTGGDTEAFF. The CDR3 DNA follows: TGTGCCAGCTCACCACCCACAGGGGGCGACACTGAAGCTTTCTTT.

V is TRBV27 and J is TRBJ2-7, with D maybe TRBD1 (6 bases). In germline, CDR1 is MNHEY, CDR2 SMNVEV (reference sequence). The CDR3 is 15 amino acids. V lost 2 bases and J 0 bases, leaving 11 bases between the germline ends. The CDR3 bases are TGTGCCAGCAGTTTAATGGGGGCCTACTCCTACGAGCAGTACTTC. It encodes CASSLMGAYSYEQYF.

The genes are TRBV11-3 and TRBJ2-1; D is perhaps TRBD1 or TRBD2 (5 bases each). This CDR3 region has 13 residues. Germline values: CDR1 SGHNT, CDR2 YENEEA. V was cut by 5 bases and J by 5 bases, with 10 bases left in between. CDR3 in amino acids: CASSGTDHNEQFF. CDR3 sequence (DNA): TGTGCCAGCAGCGGGACGGACCACAATGAGCAGTTCTTC.

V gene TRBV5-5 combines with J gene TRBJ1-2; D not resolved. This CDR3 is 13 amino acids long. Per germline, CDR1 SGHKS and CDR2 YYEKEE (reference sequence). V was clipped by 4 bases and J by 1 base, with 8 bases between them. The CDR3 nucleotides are TGTGCCAGCAGCCCAGATTATAACTATGGCTACACCTTC. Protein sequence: CASSPDYNYGYTF.

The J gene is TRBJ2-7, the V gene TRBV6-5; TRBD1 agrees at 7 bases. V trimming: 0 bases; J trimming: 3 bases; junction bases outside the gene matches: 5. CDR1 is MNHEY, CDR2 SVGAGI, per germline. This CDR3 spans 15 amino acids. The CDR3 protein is CASSYSKGTDYEQYF. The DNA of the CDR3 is TGTGCCAGCAGTTACTCGAAAGGGACAGACTACGAGCAGTACTTC.

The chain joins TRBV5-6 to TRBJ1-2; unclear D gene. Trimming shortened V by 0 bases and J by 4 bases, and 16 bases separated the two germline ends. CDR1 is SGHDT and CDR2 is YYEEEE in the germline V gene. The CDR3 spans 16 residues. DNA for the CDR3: TGTGCCAGCAGCTTGGGGGCAGGATACTCCCCCTATGGCTACACCTTC. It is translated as CASSLGAGYSPYGYTF.

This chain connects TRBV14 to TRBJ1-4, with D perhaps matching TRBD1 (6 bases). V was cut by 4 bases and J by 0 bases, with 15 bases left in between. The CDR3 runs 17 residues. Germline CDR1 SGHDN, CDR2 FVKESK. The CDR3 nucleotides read TGTGCCAGCAGCCTAGCCCGAGGGGGTTCAACTAATGAAAAACTGTTTTTT. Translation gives CASSLARGGSTNEKLFF.

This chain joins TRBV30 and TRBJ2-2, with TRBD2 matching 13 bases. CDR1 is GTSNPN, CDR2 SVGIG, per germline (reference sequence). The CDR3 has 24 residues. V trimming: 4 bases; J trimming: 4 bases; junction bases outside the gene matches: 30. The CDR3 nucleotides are TGTGCCTGGACTGTAGATCTCTCCTCGCCGGGACTAGCGGGGAGGGTCCAAAGCACCGGGGAGCTGTTTTTT. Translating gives CAWTVDLSSPGLAGRVQSTGELFF.

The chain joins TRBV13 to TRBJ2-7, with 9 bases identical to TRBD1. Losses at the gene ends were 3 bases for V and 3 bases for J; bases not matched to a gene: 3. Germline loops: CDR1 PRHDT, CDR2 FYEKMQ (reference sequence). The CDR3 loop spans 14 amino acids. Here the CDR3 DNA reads TGTGCCAGCAGCTTGGGGGACAGGGACTACGAGCAGTACTTC. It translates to CASSLGDRDYEQYF.

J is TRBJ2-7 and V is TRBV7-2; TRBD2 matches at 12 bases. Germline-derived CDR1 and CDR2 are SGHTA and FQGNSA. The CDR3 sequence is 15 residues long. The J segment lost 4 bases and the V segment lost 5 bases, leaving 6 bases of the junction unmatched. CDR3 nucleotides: TGTGCCAGCAGCCCTAGCGGGGGGGCCTGGTACGAGCAGTACTTC. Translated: CASSPSGGAWYEQYF.

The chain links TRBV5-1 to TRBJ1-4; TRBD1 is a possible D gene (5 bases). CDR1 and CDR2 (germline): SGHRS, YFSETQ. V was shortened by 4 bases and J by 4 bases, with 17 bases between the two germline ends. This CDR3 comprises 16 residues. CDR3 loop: CASSPNSGTLNEKLFF. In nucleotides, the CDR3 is TGCGCCAGCAGCCCGAATTCAGGGACCCTTAATGAAAAACTGTTTTTT.

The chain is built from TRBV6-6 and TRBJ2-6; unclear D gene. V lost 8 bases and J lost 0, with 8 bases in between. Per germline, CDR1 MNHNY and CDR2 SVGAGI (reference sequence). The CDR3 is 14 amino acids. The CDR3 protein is CASGLDSGANVLTF. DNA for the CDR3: TGTGCCAGCGGATTGGACTCTGGGGCCAACGTCCTGACTTTC.

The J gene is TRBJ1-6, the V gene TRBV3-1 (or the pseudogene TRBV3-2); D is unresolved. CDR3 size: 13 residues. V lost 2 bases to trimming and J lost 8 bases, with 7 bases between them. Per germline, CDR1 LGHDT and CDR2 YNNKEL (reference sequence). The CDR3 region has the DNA TGTGCCAGCAGCCAACAGAGGGATTCACCCCTCCACTTT. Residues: CASSQQRDSPLHF.

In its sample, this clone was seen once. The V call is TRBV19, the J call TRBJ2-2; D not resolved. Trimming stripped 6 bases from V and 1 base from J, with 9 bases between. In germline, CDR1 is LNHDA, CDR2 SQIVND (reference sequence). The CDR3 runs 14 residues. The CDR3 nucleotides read TGTGCCAGTAGGTCCAGACGGAACACCGGGGAGCTGTTTTTT. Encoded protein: CASRSRRNTGELFF.

The CDR3 DNA reads as TGCGCCAGCAGACCGGGACAGGTGTCCCATTCACCCCTCCACTTT. Translation: CASRPGQVSHSPLHF. The V and J genes are TRBV10-1 and TRBJ1-6, with TRBD1 matching over 8 bases. The CDR3 has 15 amino acids. The V and J ends lost 6 bases and 8 bases, in that order; junction bases with no gene match: 9. CDR1 is WNHNN and CDR2 is SYGVQD in the germline V gene (reference sequence).

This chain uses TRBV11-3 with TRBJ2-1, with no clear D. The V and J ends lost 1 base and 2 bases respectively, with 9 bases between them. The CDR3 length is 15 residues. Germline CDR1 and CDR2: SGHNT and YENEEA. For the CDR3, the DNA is TGTGCCAGCAGCTTAGTTACGGTTACCTACAATGAGCAGTTCTTC. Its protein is CASSLVTVTYNEQFF.

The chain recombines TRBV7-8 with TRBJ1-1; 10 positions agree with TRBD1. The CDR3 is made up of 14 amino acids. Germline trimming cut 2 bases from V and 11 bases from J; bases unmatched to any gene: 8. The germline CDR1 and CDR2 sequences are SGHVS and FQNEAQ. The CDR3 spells CASSLQGTGVRAFF. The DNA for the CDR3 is TGTGCCAGCAGCTTACAGGGGACAGGGGTGAGGGCTTTCTTT.

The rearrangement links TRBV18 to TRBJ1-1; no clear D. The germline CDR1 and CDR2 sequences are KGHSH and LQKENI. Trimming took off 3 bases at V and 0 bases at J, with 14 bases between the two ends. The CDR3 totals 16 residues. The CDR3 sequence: CASSPPGGYMNTEAFF. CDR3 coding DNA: TGTGCCAGCTCACCTCCTGGAGGATACATGAACACTGAAGCTTTCTTT.

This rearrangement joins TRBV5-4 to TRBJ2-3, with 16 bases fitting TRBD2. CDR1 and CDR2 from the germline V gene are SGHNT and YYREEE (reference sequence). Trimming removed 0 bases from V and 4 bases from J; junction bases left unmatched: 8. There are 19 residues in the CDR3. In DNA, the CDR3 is TGTGCCAGCAGCTTGGGATACCCGGGACTAGCGGGAGGGGCAGATACGCAGTATTTT. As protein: CASSLGYPGLAGGADTQYF.

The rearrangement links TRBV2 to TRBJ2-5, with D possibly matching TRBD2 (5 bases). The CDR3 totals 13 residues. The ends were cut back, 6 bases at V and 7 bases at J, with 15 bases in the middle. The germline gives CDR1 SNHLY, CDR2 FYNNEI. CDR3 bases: TGTGCCAGCAGACCGGACTTACCGGGGACCCAGTACTTC. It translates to CASRPDLPGTQYF.

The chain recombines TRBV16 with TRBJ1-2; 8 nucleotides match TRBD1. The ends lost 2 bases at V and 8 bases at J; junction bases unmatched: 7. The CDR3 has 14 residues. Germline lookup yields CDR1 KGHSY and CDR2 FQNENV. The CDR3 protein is CASSQITGGTGYTF. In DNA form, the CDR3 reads TGTGCCAGCAGCCAAATAACAGGGGGGACGGGCTACACCTTC.